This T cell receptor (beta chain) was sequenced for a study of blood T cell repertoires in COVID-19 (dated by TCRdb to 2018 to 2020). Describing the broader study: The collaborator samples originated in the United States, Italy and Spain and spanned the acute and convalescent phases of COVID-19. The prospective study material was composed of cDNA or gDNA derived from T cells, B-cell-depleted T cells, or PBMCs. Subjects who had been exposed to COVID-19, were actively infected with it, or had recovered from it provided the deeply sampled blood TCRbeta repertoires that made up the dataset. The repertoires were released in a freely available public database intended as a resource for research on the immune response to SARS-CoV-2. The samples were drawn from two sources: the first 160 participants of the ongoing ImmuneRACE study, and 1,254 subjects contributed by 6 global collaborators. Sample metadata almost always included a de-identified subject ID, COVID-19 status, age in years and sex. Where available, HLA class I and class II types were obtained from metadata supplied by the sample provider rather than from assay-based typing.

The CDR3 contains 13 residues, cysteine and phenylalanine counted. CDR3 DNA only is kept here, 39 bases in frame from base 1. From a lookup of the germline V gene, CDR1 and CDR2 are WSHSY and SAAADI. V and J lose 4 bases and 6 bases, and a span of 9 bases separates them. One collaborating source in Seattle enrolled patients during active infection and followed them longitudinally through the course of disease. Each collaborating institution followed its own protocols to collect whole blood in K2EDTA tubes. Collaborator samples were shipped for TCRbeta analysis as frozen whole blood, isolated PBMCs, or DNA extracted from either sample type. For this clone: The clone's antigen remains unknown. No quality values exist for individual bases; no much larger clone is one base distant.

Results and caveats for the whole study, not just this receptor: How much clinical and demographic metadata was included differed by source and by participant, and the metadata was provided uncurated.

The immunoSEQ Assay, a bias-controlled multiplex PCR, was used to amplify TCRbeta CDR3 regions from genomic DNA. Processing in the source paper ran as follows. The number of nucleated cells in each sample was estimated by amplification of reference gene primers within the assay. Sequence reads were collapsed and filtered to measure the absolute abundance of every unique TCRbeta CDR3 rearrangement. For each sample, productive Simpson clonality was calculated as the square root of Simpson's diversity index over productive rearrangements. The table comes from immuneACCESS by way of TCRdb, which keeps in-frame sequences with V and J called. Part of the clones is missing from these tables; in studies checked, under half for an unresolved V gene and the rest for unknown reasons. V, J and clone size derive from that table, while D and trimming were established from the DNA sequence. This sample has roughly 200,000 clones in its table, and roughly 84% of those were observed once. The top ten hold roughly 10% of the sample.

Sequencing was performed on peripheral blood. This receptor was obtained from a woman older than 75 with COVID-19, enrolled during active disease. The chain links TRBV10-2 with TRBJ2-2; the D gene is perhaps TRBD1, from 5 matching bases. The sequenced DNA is TGCGCCAGCAGTGGACAGAAGGCCGGGGAGCTGTTTTTT. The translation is CASSGQKAGELFF.